One sample yielded the 19 T cell receptor beta chains listed below, sequenced in a study of blood T cell repertoires in COVID-19. Assay used: immunoSEQ multiplex PCR; TCRdb lists only in-frame clones, some missing. Counted here are a few hundred thousand clones, approximately 90% occurring once; the ten biggest clones make up 4% to 5%. The sequencing input was PBMCs or T cells enriched from blood (not recorded which). Receptor source: a man under 40 who had recovered from COVID-19.

The CDR3 region is CASSQGTGGSSYNEQFF. For the CDR3, the DNA is TGCGCCAGCAGCCAGGGGACAGGGGGGAGCTCCTACAATGAGCAGTTCTTC. J is TRBJ2-1 and V is TRBV4-1, with 11 bases that match TRBD1. Looked up from germline, CDR1 is MGHRA and CDR2 is YSYEKL. The CDR3 consists of 17 residues. The junction had 4 bases not matched to a gene; V was cut back by 3 bases and J by 0 bases.

The chain uses TRBV7-6 and TRBJ2-7, with D perhaps TRBD2 (6 bases). V was shortened by 1 base and J by 4 bases, with 14 bases between the two germline ends. This CDR3 spans 15 amino acids. The germline gives CDR1 SGHVS, CDR2 FNYEAQ. CDR3 coding DNA: TGTGCCAGCAGCTTAGGGGTCGGGAGTTTATACGAGCAGTACTTC. Its translation: CASSLGVGSLYEQYF. The full variable domain, completed using reference TRBV7-6 and TRBJ2-7, is GAGVSQSPRYKVTKRGQDVALRCDPISGHVSLYWYRQALGQGPEFLTYFNYEAQQDKSGLPNDRFSAERPEGSISTLTIQRTEQRDSAMYRCASSLGVGSLYEQYFGPGTRLTVT.

CDR3 in amino acids: CASSLLVGELFF. CDR3 coding DNA: TGTGCCAGCAGCCTATTAGTCGGGGAGCTGTTTTTT. The chain combines TRBV3-1 (or the pseudogene TRBV3-2) with TRBJ2-2; no reliable D call. This CDR3 contains 12 residues. Between the trimmed V and J ends, which lost 4 bases and 7 bases, there was a span of 7 bases. The V gene's germline CDR1 is LGHDT and CDR2 YNNKEL (reference sequence).

Only one count was recorded for this clone. This chain connects TRBV7-9 to TRBJ1-1; 8 bases agree with TRBD1. Germline V lookup: CDR1 SEHNR, CDR2 FQNEAQ (reference sequence). The CDR3 contains 15 residues. Trimming cost V 4 bases and J 5 bases; bases outside gene matches: 9. In nucleotides, the CDR3 is TGTGCCAGCAGCTCCGCACAGGGGGAAGGAACTGAAGCTTTCTTT. It codes for CASSSAQGEGTEAFF.

This clone was counted a few times. V gene TRBV14 combines with J gene TRBJ1-2, with D possibly matching TRBD1 (5 bases). CDR3 length: 16 residues. V lost 0 bases, J lost 4 bases, and 15 bases lay in between. Germline CDR1 SGHDN, CDR2 FVKESK. For the CDR3, the DNA is TGTGCCAGCAGCCAAGAGCGCGGAATCGGGGGCTATGGCTACACCTTC. Protein: CASSQERGIGGYGYTF.

The V call is TRBV11-3, the J call TRBJ1-1; D uncertain. Trimming cost V 4 bases and J 4 bases, with 10 bases left between them. The germline CDR1 and CDR2 sequences are SGHNT and YENEEA. This CDR3 spans 13 amino acids. The CDR3 DNA reads as TGTGCCAGCAGCTCCCTATCGAGCACTGAAGCTTTCTTT. This encodes CASSSLSSTEAFF.

As regards this clone: The junction departs from the called germline gene at one end, perhaps through a read error. V usage is TRBV9 and J usage is TRBJ2-3; 13 bases line up with TRBD2. The CDR3 runs 17 residues. Germline lookup yields CDR1 SGDLS and CDR2 YYNGEE. CDR3 region: CVSSAGLAGARTDTQYF. The CDR3, as DNA: TGTGTCAGCAGCGCCGGACTAGCGGGAGCCCGCACAGATACGCAGTATTTT.

The chain links TRBV6-5 to TRBJ2-5; D may be TRBD2 (5 bases). V shed 5 bases and J shed 0 bases, with 10 bases lying between them. The germline gives CDR1 MNHEY, CDR2 SVGAGI. The CDR3 runs to 14 residues. CDR3 in DNA: TGTGCCAGCAGTCTCGGGGAGTACCAAGAGACCCAGTACTTC. This codes for CASSLGEYQETQYF.

As for this clone: Relative to the germline gene, one junction end is altered; a read error may explain this. The J gene is TRBJ2-5, the V gene TRBV7-7; D may be TRBD2 (5 bases). This CDR3 region has 14 residues. Germline CDR1 is SSHAT and CDR2 is FNYEAQ (reference sequence). DNA of the CDR3: TGTGCTAGCAGCCGGCCGGGAAAACAAGAGACCCAGTACTTC. This encodes CASSRPGKQETQYF.

The chain has TRBV15 and TRBJ2-5; 8 positions match TRBD1. The length of the CDR3 is 14 residues. The germline gives CDR1 LNHNV, CDR2 YYDKDF (reference sequence). V dropped 5 bases and J dropped 5; count of bases not matched to a gene: 7. The CDR3 DNA reads as TGTGCCACCAGCCCTGGACAGGGCGGGGAGACCCAGTACTTC. It is translated as CATSPGQGGETQYF.

The rearrangement joins TRBV28 to TRBJ2-2; possibly TRBD2 for D (5 bases). This CDR3 contains 15 residues. V was pared by 3 bases and J by 4 bases, with 12 bases between. In germline, CDR1 is MDHEN, CDR2 SYDVKM. CDR3 protein: CASSFRGPGTGELFF. The CDR3 region has the DNA TGTGCCAGCAGTTTCCGAGGGCCGGGCACCGGGGAGCTGTTTTTT.

V usage is TRBV15 and J usage is TRBJ1-1; a possible D gene is TRBD1 (5 bases). The germline V gene has CDR1 LNHNV and CDR2 YYDKDF (reference sequence). V lost 4 bases to trimming and J lost 1 base, with 13 bases between them. The CDR3 runs to 15 residues. The CDR3 DNA is TGTGCCACCAGCAATGAGGCGCAGGGGAACACTGAAGCTTTCTTT. The encoded protein is CATSNEAQGNTEAFF.

The chain employs TRBV19 and TRBJ2-5; 8 nucleotides line up with TRBD2. The CDR3 covers 16 residues. Trimming took 4 bases from V and 0 from J; bases not matched to a gene: 7. In germline, CDR1 is LNHDA, CDR2 SQIVND (reference sequence). The CDR3 reads CASSRAASGYQETQYF. CDR3 nucleotides: TGTGCCAGTAGTAGGGCGGCTAGCGGGTACCAAGAGACCCAGTACTTC.

The rearrangement links TRBV11-2 to TRBJ2-3; D uncertain. Germline lookup yields CDR1 SGHAT and CDR2 FQNNGV. This CDR3 is built from 13 residues. Trimming pared 1 base from V and 4 bases from J, leaving 6 bases between. The CDR3 bases are TGTGCCAGCAGCTTAGCTTCGGCAGATACGCAGTATTTT. Translated, it gives CASSLASADTQYF. Full variable domain (outside the CDR3, taken from reference TRBV11-2 and TRBJ2-3): EAGVAQSPRYKIIEKRQSVAFWCNPISGHATLYWYQQILGQGPKLLIQFQNNGVVDDSQLPKDRFSAERLKGVDSTLKIQPAKLEDSAVYLCASSLASADTQYFGPGTRLTVL.

The CDR3 bases are TGTGCCAGTACCCATGGGACAGGAGACTATGGCTACACCTTC. It is translated as CASTHGTGDYGYTF. The chain uses TRBV19 and TRBJ1-2; 8 bases map to TRBD1. The trim removed 7 bases at V and 3 bases at J, leaving 7 bases unmatched. CDR3 length equals 14 residues. Germline CDR1 is LNHDA and CDR2 is SQIVND (reference sequence). The entire variable domain, with the rest obtained from reference TRBV19 and TRBJ1-2, is as follows: DGGITQSPKYLFRKEGQNVTLSCEQNLNHDAMYWYRQDPGQGLRLIYYSQIVNDFQKGDIAEGYSVSREKKESFPLTVTSAQKNPTAFYLCASTHGTGDYGYTFGSGTRLTVV.

J is TRBJ1-5 and V is TRBV27; D not resolved. The CDR3 runs to 13 residues. CDR1 and CDR2 (germline): MNHEY, SMNVEV (reference sequence). V shed 3 bases and J shed 4 bases, with 7 bases lying between them. CDR3 nucleotide sequence: TGTGCCAGCAGTTTCGGAGGGAATCAGCCCCAGCATTTT. As protein: CASSFGGNQPQHF.

This chain uses TRBV28 with TRBJ1-2; perhaps TRBD1 as D (5 bases). From germline, CDR1 is MDHEN and CDR2 SYDVKM. The ends were cut back, 7 bases at V and 4 bases at J, with 19 bases in the middle. CDR3 length: 15 amino acids. The CDR3: CASIPGPAQGYGYTF. In DNA, the CDR3 is TGTGCCAGCATCCCCGGGCCGGCTCAGGGCTATGGCTACACCTTC.

The rearrangement uses TRBV19 and TRBJ1-5; D possibly corresponds to TRBD1 (6 bases). With 0 bases removed from V and 0 bases from J, the gap between germline ends came to 21 bases. CDR1 is LNHDA, CDR2 SQIVND, per germline (reference sequence). The CDR3 sequence is 20 residues long. The CDR3 DNA is TGTGCCAGTAGTATAGAGGGCACAGGGATGAGGGAAGATAGCAATCAGCCCCAGCATTTT. It yields the protein CASSIEGTGMREDSNQPQHF.

The chain carries TRBV27 and TRBJ1-1; 8 bases fit TRBD1. Trimming at V came to 5 bases and at J to 4 bases, leaving 12 bases not matched to a gene. This CDR3 is 16 amino acids long. CDR1 and CDR2 (germline): MNHEY, SMNVEV (reference sequence). CDR3: CASSPDRAGRGTEAFF. As DNA, the CDR3 is TGTGCCAGCAGTCCGGACAGGGCCGGGCGAGGCACTGAAGCTTTCTTT.